This T cell receptor beta chain was profiled in a study of T cells in Graves' hyperthyroidism and ophthalmopathy. General study results and limits: The model anticipated ophthalmopathy a median about six months pre-onset.

Lactation, pregnancy, other autoimmune disease or uncontrolled infection led to exclusion of patients. More than 8.5 ml of fresh peripheral blood supplied the PBMCs. Details on this clonotype: Its specificity is unknown.

Amplified TCR beta CDR3 regions came from RNA transcripts. Primed by the HTBI set, a first-round RT-PCR was run on the TCR CDR3. MiXCR, applied by TCRdb to the multiplex PCR reads, yields one record per CDR3 protein. The profile covers over 500,000 distinct CDR3 sequences, with 12% to 15% appearing a single time and about 15% taken by the ten largest. Germline CDR1 and CDR2: KGHDR and SFDVKD. The CDR3 extends over 13 amino acids. V lost 1 base to trimming and J lost 5 bases, with 5 bases between them. Sequencing used blood. The clonotype was recovered from a woman aged 40 to 50 with Graves' hyperthyroidism. The chain recombines TRBV24-1 with TRBJ2-1; D uncertain. Here the CDR3 reads CATSDFVDNEQFF. CDR3 nucleotides: TGTGCCACCAGTGATTTTGTGGACAATGAGCAGTTCTTC.